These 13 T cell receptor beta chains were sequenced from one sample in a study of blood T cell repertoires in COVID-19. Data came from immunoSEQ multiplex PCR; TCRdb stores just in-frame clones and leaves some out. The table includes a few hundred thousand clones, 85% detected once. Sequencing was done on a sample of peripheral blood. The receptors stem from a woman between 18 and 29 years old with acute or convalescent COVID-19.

The CDR3 reads CASFGGANEKLFF. The CDR3 nucleotides read TGTGCCAGCTTCGGGGGAGCTAATGAAAAACTGTTTTTT. The gene calls are TRBV6-6 and TRBJ1-4, with D possibly matching TRBD1 (5 bases). Deletions cut 8 bases from V and 3 bases from J, with 10 bases between. The germline CDR1 and CDR2 sequences are MNHNY and SVGAGI (reference sequence). The CDR3 is made up of 13 amino acids.

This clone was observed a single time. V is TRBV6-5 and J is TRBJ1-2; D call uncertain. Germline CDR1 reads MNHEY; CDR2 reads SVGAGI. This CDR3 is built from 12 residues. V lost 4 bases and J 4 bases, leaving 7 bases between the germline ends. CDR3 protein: CASSSTFYGYTF. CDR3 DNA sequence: TGTGCCAGCAGTTCAACATTCTATGGCTACACCTTC.

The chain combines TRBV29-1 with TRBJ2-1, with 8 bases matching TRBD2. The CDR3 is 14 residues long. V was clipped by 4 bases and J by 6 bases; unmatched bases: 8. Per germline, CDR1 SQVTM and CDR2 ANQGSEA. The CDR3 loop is CSVVSGLVINEQFF. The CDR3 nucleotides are TGCAGCGTTGTGTCGGGACTAGTAATCAATGAGCAGTTCTTC.

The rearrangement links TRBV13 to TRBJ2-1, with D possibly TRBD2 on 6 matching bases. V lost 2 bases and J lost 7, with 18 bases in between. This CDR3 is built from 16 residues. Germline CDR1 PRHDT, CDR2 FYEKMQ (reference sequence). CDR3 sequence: CASSLSGRGWGNEQFF. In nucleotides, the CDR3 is TGTGCCAGCAGCTTATCCGGCCGGGGGTGGGGGAATGAGCAGTTCTTC.

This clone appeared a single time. The CDR3 loop is CASSSPAGGSEAFF. The DNA of the CDR3 is TGTGCCAGCAGCTCCCCGGCGGGGGGCTCTGAAGCTTTCTTT. The J gene is TRBJ1-1, the V gene TRBV7-9; a possible D gene is TRBD1 (6 bases). Germline CDR1 is SEHNR and CDR2 is FQNEAQ (reference sequence). The CDR3 has 14 amino acids. Trimming left V 4 bases short and J 6 bases short, with 15 bases between. The full variable domain, with the rest looked up from reference TRBV7-9 and TRBJ1-1, is DTGVSQNPRHKITKRGQNVTFRCDPISEHNRLYWYRQTLGQGPEFLTYFQNEAQLEKSRLLSDRFSAERPKGSFSTLEIQRTEQGDSAMYLCASSSPAGGSEAFFGQGTRLTVV.

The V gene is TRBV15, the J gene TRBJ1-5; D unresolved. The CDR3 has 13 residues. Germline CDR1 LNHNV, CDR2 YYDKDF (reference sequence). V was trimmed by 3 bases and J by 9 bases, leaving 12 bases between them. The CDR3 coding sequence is TGTGCCACCAGCAGGGACTGGGCTCGGCCCCAGCATTTT. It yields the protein CATSRDWARPQHF. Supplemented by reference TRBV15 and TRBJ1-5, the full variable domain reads DAMVIQNPRYQVTQFGKPVTLSCSQTLNHNVMYWYQQKSSQAPKLLFHYYDKDFNNEADTPDNFQSRRPNTSFCFLDIRSPGLGDTAMYLCATSRDWARPQHFGDGTRLSIL.

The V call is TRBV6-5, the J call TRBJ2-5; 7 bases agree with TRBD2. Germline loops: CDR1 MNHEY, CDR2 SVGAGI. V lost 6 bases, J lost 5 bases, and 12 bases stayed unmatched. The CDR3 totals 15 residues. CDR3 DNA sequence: TGTGCCAGCAGGCGCAGTCCGCAGGGAGGGGAGACCCAGTACTTC. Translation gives CASRRSPQGGETQYF.

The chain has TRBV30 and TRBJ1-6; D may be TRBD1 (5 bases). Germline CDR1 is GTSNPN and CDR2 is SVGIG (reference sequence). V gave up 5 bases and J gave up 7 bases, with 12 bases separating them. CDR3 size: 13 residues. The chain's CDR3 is CAWATDNNSPLHF. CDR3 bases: TGTGCCTGGGCGACAGATAACAATTCACCCCTCCACTTT.

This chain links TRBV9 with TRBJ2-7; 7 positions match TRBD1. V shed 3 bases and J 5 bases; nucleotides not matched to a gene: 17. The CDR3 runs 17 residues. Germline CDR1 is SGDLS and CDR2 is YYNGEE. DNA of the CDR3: TGTGCCAGCAGCGCAGAGACAGGGACAGACCTAAGGGACGAGCAGTACTTC. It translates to CASSAETGTDLRDEQYF.

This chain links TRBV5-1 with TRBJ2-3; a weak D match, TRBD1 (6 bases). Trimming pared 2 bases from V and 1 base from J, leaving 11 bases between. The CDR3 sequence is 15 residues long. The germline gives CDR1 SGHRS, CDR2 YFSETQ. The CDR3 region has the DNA TGCGCCAGCAGCTTCCAGGGGTCTGGCACAGATACGCAGTATTTT. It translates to CASSFQGSGTDTQYF.

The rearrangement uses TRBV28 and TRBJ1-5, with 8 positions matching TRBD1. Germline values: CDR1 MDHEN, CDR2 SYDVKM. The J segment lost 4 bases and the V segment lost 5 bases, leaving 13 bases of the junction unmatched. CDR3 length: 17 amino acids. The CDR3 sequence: CASSGQGRSTGNQPQHF. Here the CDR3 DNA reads TGTGCCAGCAGTGGACAGGGAAGGAGCACAGGTAATCAGCCCCAGCATTTT.

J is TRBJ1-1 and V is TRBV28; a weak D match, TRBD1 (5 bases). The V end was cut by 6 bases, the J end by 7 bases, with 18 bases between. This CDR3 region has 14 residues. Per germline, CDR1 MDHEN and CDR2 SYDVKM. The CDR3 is CASSQVRESYEAFF. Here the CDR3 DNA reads TGTGCCAGCAGCCAGGTCAGGGAATCCTATGAAGCTTTCTTT.

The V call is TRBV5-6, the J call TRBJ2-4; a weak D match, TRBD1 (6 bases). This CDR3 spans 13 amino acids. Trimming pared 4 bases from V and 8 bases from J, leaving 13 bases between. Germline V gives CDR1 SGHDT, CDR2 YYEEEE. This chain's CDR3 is CASSVRGKDIQYF. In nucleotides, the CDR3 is TGTGCCAGCAGCGTAAGGGGGAAGGACATTCAGTACTTC. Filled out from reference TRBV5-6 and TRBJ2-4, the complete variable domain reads DAGVTQSPTHLIKTRGQQVTLRCSPKSGHDTVSWYQQALGQGPQFIFQYYEEEERQRGNFPDRFSGHQFPNYSSELNVNALLLGDSALYLCASSVRGKDIQYFGAGTRLSVL.